This note documents a single T cell receptor (beta chain) sequence. Its antigen is not identified. These data are taken from a study of cytomegalovirus exposure and HLA in healthy donors. General study results and limits: A link between a missense DCLRE1C variant and TCR beta V- and J-gene trimming emerged from a later analysis.

The V gene lost 1 base and the J gene lost 1 base, with 8 bases spanning the gap. The CDR3 contains 14 residues. Germline V gene sequence: CDR1 GTSNPN, CDR2 SVGIG (reference sequence). The PCR made use of 60 Vbeta and 13 Jbeta primers. Clones were read by immunoSEQ multiplex PCR, and TCRdb kept only the in-frame ones, dropping some. The sample consists of about 93,000 clones, over 55% of them appearing once. Sample: PBMCs. This rearrangement joins TRBV30 to TRBJ2-1; no definite D call. The sequence was obtained from a boy aged 5-17 years in good health and CMV-seropositive. CDR3 loop: CAWSEIQSYNEQFF. The CDR3, as DNA: TGTGCCTGGAGTGAGATACAGTCCTACAATGAGCAGTTCTTC. The variable domain in full, completed from reference TRBV30 and TRBJ2-1, reads SQTIHQWPATLVQPVGSPLSLECTVEGTSNPNLYWYRQAAGRGLQLLFYSVGIGQISSEVPQNLSASRPQDRQFILSSKKLLLSDSGFYLCAWSEIQSYNEQFFGPGTRLTVL.